This T cell receptor beta chain appears in the sequencing data of a study of Graves' ophthalmopathy and Graves' hyperthyroidism (dated by TCRdb to the late 2010s). Describing the broader study: Peripheral blood was collected before any treatment was given, at the time of initial diagnosis. The study used TCR beta repertoire signatures to distinguish Graves' ophthalmopathy from Graves' hyperthyroidism and to predict progression to ophthalmopathy. In total, some 140 blood samples were TCR-sequenced: 43 ophthalmopathy, some 75 hyperthyroidism and approximately 17 hyperthyroidism-to-ophthalmopathy patients. A discovery set of 95 to 100 patients (approximately 42 ophthalmopathy, 60 or so stable hyperthyroidism) was enrolled to explore V-J signatures distinguishing ophthalmopathy from hyperthyroidism. An independent validation cohort was composed of roughly 18 hyperthyroidism patients and about 17 patients who later progressed from hyperthyroidism to ophthalmopathy. In over 5 hyperthyroidism patients, the T-cell repertoire of thyroid tissue was compared with the T-cell repertoire of blood. Following sample collection, hyperthyroidism patients were given methimazole at a starting dose of 30 mg daily, and ophthalmopathy patients were given high-dose intravenous methylprednisolone. The research as a whole found: Most expanded thyroid clonotypes with frequency above 0.001 were also detected in blood, suggesting blood repertoires may reflect the thyroid immune response. Sample size was not statistically predetermined, and group allocation was not concealed from the investigators. In cross-validation, the 13-signature model distinguished ophthalmopathy from stable hyperthyroidism with just over 85% sensitivity and just under 84% specificity, and in the test set the corresponding values were approximately 80% and 68%. In validation, the model predicted ophthalmopathy progression with about 71% sensitivity and approximately 72% specificity; some twelve predicted patients were CT-confirmed with GO in a median of about 6.2 months.

V was cut back by 6 bases and J by 3 bases, leaving a gap of 14 bases between them. Sequences MNHEY (CDR1) and SVGAGI (CDR2) are obtained from the germline V gene. The cysteine opens and the phenylalanine closes a CDR3 of 15 amino acids. Here the CDR3 DNA is all that survives: 45 bases in frame from base 1. Ophthalmopathy patients were characterized by moderately to severely active disease, a Clinical Activity Score of at least 3, a NOSPECS grade of at least 4, and a disease duration under 3 months. Patients with other autoimmune diseases, uncontrolled infections, pregnancy or lactation were excluded from the study. Diagnosis was based on clinical symptoms, serum thyroxine, TRAb, thyroid ultrasound and orbital computed tomography. Ficoll-Paque density gradient centrifugation was used to isolate PBMCs from 9.5 to 10 ml of fresh peripheral blood. Total RNA was extracted using Trizol reagent, and RNA quality was checked on an Agilent 2100 Bioanalyzer.

For repertoire sequencing, the TCR beta CDR3 regions were amplified from RNA transcripts. The first round of RT-PCR was done with HTBI primers and the Qiagen OneStep RT-PCR kit, and was followed by a second round of multiplex PCR, then size selection and purification. Libraries were sequenced paired-end with 100 bp reads on an Illumina HiSeq2000. For the original study's pipeline: Reads were processed with SOAPnuke, discarding reads with adapters, uncalled bases, mean Phred below 15, or no exact constant-primer or identifier match. High-quality paired reads were merged with COPE v1.2.5. Clonotypes were defined as unique nucleotide sequences and were aligned to IMGT TRB V, D and J references using MiTCR v1.1. The analysis was limited to V-J combinations with a frequency above 0.0001, which together covered about 99% of the repertoires. For each V-J combination, a TCR clonal expansion and chaos score was defined as F50 clonal expansion divided by the chaos observed in the TCRdist matrix. Features were reduced by Welch's t-statistics and random forest to roughly 14 V-J combinations, which fed a naive Bayes classifier. Thyroid-blood repertoire similarity was quantified with the Morisita-Horn index. TCRdb cleaned the public reads at Q25 with fastp, built clones with MiXCR and kept in-frame beta chains. Rows merge per CDR3 protein into single entries with the most common DNA and genes. These V and J calls rely on TCRdb rather than the paper's analysis. The sample yields 650,000 to 900,000 distinct CDR3 sequences; about 44% were counted once. The ten most abundant clones make up 44% of the sample.

This clonotype was detected a few times. This clone's antigen is unknown. No qualities accompany the bases; no much larger clone lies one base away. Rearrangement joined TRBV6-5 to TRBJ1-4, and TRBD1 may be the D gene, going by 5 matching bases. The source material was peripheral blood. The receptor was derived from an adult man with Graves' ophthalmopathy. CDR3 reads: CASSRGAGSNEKLFF. The base sequence is TGTGCCAGCAGCCGCGGGGCAGGGTCTAATGAAAAACTGTTTTTT.